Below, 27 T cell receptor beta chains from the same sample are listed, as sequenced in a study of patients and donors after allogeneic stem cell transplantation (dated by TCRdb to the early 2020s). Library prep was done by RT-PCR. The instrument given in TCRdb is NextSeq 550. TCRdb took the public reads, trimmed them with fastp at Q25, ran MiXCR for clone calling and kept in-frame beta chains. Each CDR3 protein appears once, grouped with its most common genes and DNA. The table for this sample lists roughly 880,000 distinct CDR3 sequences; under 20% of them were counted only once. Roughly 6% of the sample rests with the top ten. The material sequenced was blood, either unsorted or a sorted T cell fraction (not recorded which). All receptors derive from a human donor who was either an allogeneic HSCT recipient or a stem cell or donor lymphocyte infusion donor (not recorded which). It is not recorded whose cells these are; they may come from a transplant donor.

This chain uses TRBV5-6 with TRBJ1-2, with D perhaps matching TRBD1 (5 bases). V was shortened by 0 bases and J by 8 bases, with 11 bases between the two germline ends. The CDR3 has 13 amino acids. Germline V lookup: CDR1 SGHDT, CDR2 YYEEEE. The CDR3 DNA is TGTGCCAGCAGCTTGGATTTGCAGGGCGGCTACACCTTC. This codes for CASSLDLQGGYTF.

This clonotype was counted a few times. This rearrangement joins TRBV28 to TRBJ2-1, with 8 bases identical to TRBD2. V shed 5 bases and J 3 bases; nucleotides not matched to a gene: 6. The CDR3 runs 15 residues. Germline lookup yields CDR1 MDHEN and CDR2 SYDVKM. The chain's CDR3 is CASSGVGRVYNEQFF. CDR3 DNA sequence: TGTGCCAGCAGTGGGGTCGGGAGGGTCTACAATGAGCAGTTCTTC.

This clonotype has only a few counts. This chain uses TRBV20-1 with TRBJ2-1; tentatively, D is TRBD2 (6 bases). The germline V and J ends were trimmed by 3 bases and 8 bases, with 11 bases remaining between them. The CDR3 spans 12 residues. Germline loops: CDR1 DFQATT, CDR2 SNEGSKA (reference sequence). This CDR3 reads CSARPGGDEQFF. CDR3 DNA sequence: TGCAGTGCTAGGCCCGGAGGGGATGAGCAGTTCTTC.

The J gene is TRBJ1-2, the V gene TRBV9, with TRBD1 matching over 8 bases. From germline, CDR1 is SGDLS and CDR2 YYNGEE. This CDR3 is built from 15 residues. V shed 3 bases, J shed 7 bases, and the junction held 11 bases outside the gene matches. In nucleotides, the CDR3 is TGTGCCAGCAGCGGAACTTCGACAGGGGAAGGTGGCTACACCTTC. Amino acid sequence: CASSGTSTGEGGYTF.

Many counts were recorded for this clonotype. The CDR3: CASSLGTGDQPQHF. CDR3 DNA: TGCGCCAGCAGCTTAGGGACAGGGGATCAGCCCCAGCATTTT. The chain is built from TRBV5-1 and TRBJ1-5; 10 bases fit TRBD1. J gave up 5 bases and V 2 bases, and 1 base lay outside the gene matches. Germline values: CDR1 SGHRS, CDR2 YFSETQ. The CDR3 spans 14 residues.

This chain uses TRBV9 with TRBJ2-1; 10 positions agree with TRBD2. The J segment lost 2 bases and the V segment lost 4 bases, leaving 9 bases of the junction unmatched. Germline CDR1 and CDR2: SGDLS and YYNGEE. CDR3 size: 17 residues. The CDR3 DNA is TGTGCCAGCAGCCTCGATTTAGCGGGGGGTCCCTACAATGAGCAGTTCTTC. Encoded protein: CASSLDLAGGPYNEQFF.

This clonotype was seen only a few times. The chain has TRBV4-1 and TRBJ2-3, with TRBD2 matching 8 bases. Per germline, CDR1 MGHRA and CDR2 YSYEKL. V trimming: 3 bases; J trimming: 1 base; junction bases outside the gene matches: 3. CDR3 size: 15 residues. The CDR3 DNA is TGCGCCAGCAGCCAGGGAGCGGGGGGCACAGATACGCAGTATTTT. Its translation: CASSQGAGGTDTQYF.

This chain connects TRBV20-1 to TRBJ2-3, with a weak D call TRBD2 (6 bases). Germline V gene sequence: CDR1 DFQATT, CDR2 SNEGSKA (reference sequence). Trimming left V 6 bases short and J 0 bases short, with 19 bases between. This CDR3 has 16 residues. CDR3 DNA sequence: TGCAGTGCCCGGCGGGGCTCTCGATCTAGCACAGATACGCAGTATTTT. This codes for CSARRGSRSSTDTQYF.

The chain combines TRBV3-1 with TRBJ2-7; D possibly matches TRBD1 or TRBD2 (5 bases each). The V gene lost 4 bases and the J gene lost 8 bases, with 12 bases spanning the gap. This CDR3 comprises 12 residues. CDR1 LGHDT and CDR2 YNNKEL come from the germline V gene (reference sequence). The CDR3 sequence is CASSPPRGQQYF. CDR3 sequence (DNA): TGTGCCAGCAGCCCCCCCCGGGGACAGCAGTACTTC.

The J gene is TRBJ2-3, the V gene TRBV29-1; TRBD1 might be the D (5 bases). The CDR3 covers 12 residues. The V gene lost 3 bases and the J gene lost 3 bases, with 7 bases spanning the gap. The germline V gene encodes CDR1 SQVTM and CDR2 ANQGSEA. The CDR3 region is CSVDRATDTQYF. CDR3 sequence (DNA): TGCAGCGTTGACAGGGCAACAGATACGCAGTATTTT.

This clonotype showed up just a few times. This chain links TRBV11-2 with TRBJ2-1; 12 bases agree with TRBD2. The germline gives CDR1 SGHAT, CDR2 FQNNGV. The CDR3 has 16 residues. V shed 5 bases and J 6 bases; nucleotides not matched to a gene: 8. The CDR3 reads CASSLRLAGELNEQFF. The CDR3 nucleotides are TGTGCCAGCAGCCTAAGACTAGCGGGGGAGCTCAATGAGCAGTTCTTC.

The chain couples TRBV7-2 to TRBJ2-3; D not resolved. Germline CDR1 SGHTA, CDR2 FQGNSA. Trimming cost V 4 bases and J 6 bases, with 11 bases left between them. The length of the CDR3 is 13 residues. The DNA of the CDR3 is TGTGCCAGCAGCTACGCCCCCCCGGATACGCAGTATTTT. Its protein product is CASSYAPPDTQYF.

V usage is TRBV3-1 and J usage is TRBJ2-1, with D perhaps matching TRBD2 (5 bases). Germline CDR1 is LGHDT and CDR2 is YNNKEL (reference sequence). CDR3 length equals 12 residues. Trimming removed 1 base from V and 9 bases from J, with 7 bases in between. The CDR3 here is CASSQVRGEQFF. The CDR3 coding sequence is TGTGCCAGCAGCCAAGTCCGGGGTGAGCAGTTCTTC.

CDR3 residues: CASSEHKTGRGEKLFF. CDR3 DNA sequence: TGTGCCAGCAGTGAACACAAGACAGGCAGGGGTGAAAAACTGTTTTTT. The rearrangement uses TRBV2 and TRBJ1-4; tentatively, D is TRBD1 (6 bases). V was cut by 2 bases and J by 7 bases, with 17 bases left in between. This CDR3 has 16 amino acids. Germline assignment: CDR1 SNHLY and CDR2 FYNNEI.

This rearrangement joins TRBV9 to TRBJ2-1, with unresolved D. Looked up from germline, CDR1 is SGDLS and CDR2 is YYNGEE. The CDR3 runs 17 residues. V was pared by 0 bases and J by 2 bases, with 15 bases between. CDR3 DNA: TGTGCCAGCAGCGTAGATGTACTGCCCGGCCCCTACAATGAGCAGTTCTTC. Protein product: CASSVDVLPGPYNEQFF. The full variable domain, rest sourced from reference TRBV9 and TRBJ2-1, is DSGVTQTPKHLITATGQRVTLRCSPRSGDLSVYWYQQSLDQGLQFLIQYYNGEERAKGNILERFSAQQFPDLHSELNLSSLELGDSALYFCASSVDVLPGPYNEQFFGPGTRLTVL.

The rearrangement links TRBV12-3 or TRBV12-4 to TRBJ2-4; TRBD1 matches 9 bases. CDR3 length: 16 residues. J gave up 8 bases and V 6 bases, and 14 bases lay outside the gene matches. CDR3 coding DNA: TGTGCCAGCAGGACCGCGGGGACAGGGAGAAGGGACATTCAGTACTTC. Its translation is CASRTAGTGRRDIQYF.

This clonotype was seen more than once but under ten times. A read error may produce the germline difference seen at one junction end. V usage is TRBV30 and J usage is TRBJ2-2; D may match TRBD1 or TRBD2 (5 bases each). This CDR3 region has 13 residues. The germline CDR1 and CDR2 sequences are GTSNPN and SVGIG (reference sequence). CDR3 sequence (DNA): TGTGCCCGGAGGAGGCAGGGAACCGGGGAGCTGTTTTTT. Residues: CARRRQGTGELFF.

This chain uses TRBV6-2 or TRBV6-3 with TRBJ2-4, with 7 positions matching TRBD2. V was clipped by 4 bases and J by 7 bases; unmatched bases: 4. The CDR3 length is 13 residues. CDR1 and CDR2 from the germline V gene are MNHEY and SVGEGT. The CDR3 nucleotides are TGTGCCAGCAGTTCCAGGGAGGGGAACATTCAGTACTTC. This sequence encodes CASSSREGNIQYF.

The CDR3 DNA reads as TGTGCCAGCAGCTTGTCGATTGGGTCCTCCTACGAGCAGTACTTC. As protein: CASSLSIGSSYEQYF. This rearrangement joins TRBV13 to TRBJ2-7; D is unclear. The CDR3 spans 15 residues. In germline, CDR1 is PRHDT, CDR2 FYEKMQ (reference sequence). V lost 3 bases and J lost 0, with 12 bases in between.

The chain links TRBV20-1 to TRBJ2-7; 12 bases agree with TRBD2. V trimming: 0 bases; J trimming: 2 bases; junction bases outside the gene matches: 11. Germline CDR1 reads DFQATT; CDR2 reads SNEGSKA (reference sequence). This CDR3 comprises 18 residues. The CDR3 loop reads CSARDPASGRVRAYEQYF. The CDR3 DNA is TGCAGTGCTAGAGATCCGGCTAGCGGGAGGGTCCGAGCCTACGAGCAGTACTTC.

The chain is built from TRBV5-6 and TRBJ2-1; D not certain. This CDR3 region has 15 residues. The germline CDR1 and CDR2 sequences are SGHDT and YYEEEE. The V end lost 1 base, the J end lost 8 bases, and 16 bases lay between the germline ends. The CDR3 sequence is CASSLTTVGFDEQFF. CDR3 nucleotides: TGTGCCAGCAGCTTGACGACGGTCGGCTTTGATGAGCAGTTCTTC.

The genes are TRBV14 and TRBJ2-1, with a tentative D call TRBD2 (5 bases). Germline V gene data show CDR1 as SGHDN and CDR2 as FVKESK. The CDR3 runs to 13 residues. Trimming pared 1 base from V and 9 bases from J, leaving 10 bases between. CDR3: CASSQGGVVEQFF. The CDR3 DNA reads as TGTGCCAGCAGCCAAGGGGGAGTGGTTGAGCAGTTCTTC.

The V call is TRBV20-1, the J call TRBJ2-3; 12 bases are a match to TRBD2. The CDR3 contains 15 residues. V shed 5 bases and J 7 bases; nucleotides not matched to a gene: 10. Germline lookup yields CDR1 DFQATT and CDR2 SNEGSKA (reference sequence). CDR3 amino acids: CSALAGGSLGNTQYF. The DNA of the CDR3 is TGCAGTGCTCTAGCGGGGGGGAGTTTGGGAAATACGCAGTATTTT.

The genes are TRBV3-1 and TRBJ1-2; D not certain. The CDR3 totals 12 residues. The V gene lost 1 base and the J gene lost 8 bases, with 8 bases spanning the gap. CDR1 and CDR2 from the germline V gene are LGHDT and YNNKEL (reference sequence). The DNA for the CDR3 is TGTGCCAGCAGCCAAGGAGACGGGGGCTACACCTTC. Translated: CASSQGDGGYTF.

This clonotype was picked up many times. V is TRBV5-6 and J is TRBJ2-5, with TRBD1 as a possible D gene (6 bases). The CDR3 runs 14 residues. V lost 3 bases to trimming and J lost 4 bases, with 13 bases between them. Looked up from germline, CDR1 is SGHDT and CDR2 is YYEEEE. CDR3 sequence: CASSSSGVGETQYF. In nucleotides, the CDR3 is TGTGCCAGCAGCTCGTCAGGGGTCGGAGAGACCCAGTACTTC.

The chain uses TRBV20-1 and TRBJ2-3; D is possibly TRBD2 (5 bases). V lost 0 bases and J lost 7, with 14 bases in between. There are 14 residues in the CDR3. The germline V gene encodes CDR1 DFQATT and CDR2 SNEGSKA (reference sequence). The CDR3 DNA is TGCAGTGCTAGAGAACCGGGATCTAGATATACGCAGTATTTT. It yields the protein CSAREPGSRYTQYF.

Here the CDR3 DNA reads TGCAGCGCCGTCGGACAGGGGGTCGGCGAGCAGTACTTC. Amino acid sequence: CSAVGQGVGEQYF. The chain links TRBV29-1 to TRBJ2-7, with TRBD1 matching 10 bases. V was clipped by 7 bases and J by 6 bases; unmatched bases: 9. Per the germline V gene, CDR1 is SQVTM and CDR2 is ANQGSEA. This CDR3 has 13 amino acids.